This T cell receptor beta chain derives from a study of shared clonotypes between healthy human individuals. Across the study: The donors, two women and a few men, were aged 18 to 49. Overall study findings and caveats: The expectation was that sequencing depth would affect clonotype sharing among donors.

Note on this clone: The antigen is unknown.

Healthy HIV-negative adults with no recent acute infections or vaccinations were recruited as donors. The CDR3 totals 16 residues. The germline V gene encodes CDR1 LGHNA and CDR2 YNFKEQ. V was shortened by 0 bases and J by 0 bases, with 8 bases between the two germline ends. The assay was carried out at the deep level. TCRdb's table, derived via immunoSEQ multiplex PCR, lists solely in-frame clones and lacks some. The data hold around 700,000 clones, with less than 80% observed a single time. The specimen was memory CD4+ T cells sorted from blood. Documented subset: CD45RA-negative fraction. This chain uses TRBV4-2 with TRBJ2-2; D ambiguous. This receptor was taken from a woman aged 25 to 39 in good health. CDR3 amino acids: CASSQDELANTGELFF. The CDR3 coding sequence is TGTGCCAGCAGCCAAGATGAGCTAGCGAACACCGGGGAGCTGTTTTTT.